Each of the 18 T cell receptor beta chains below was sequenced from the same sample in a study of type 1 regulatory T cells. MiXCR, applied by TCRdb to the reads, yields one record per CDR3 protein. The repertoire holds approximately 100,000 distinct CDR3 sequences, with roughly a third as singletons. The sample was CD4+ T cells, either the whole sample or a sorted fraction (not recorded which). The receptors shown here come from a human donor in good health.

The chain is built from TRBV20-1 and TRBJ1-1; D is unresolved. This CDR3 spans 13 amino acids. Germline V gene data show CDR1 as DFQATT and CDR2 as SNEGSKA (reference sequence). V was pared by 4 bases and J by 4 bases, with 13 bases between. This CDR3 reads CSATASLGTEAFF. The CDR3 DNA is TGCAGTGCTACGGCTTCTTTGGGCACTGAAGCTTTCTTT.

There are many counts of this clonotype. The rearrangement joins TRBV7-9 to TRBJ2-7; 7 positions agree with TRBD2. This CDR3 has 14 residues. The V segment lost 6 bases and the J segment 0 bases; nucleotides outside the gene matches: 5. The V gene's germline CDR1 is SEHNR and CDR2 FQNEAQ (reference sequence). In nucleotides, the CDR3 is TGTGCCAGCAGTTTCGGCGGGAGCTCCTACGAGCAGTACTTC. It is translated as CASSFGGSSYEQYF.

This clonotype showed up just a few times. The chain links TRBV19 to TRBJ1-1; D might be TRBD1 (5 bases). The germline V gene has CDR1 LNHDA and CDR2 SQIVND (reference sequence). This CDR3 has 12 amino acids. V was cut by 10 bases and J by 6 bases, with 15 bases left in between. This CDR3 reads CATHFRGAEAFF. The DNA of the CDR3 is TGTGCCACCCATTTCCGGGGCGCTGAAGCTTTCTTT. Using reference TRBV19 and TRBJ1-1 for the parts outside the CDR3, the full variable domain is DGGITQSPKYLFRKEGQNVTLSCEQNLNHDAMYWYRQDPGQGLRLIYYSQIVNDFQKGDIAEGYSVSREKKESFPLTVTSAQKNPTAFYLCATHFRGAEAFFGQGTRLTVV.

The rearrangement joins TRBV19 to TRBJ2-2; D might be TRBD1 or TRBD2, each matching 6 bases. V was pared by 7 bases and J by 1 base, with 19 bases between. The CDR3 covers 17 residues. CDR1 LNHDA and CDR2 SQIVND come from the germline V gene (reference sequence). The CDR3 reads CASKRNGGQRNTGELFF. The DNA for the CDR3 is TGTGCCAGTAAACGCAATGGGGGGCAGCGGAACACCGGGGAGCTGTTTTTT.

In its sample, this clonotype was seen a few times. This chain uses TRBV7-8 with TRBJ2-2, with D tentatively TRBD1 (6 bases). The germline V gene has CDR1 SGHVS and CDR2 FQNEAQ. V dropped 6 bases and J dropped 6 bases, with 29 bases sitting between them. This CDR3 has 19 residues. The CDR3 DNA is TGTGCCAGCAGAGAGACCATATACCAGGGGCCGCGAACGGCCGGGGAGCTGTTTTTT. Amino acid sequence: CASRETIYQGPRTAGELFF.

The chain employs TRBV5-1 and TRBJ1-1, with D uncertain. The CDR3 runs to 11 residues. Deletions cut 4 bases from V and 2 bases from J, with 3 bases between. Germline assignment: CDR1 SGHRS and CDR2 YFSETQ. CDR3 nucleotide sequence: TGCGCCAGCAGCATTAACACTGAAGCTTTCTTT. Translation gives CASSINTEAFF. Based on the CDR3 plus reference TRBV5-1 and TRBJ1-1, the full variable domain is KAGVTQTPRYLIKTRGQQVTLSCSPISGHRSVSWYQQTPGQGLQFLFEYFSETQRNKGNFPGRFSGRQFSNSRSEMNVSTLELGDSALYLCASSINTEAFFGQGTRLTVV.

This clonotype has a handful of counts. V and J are TRBV13 and TRBJ1-2; 8 nucleotides line up with TRBD1. The CDR3 consists of 17 residues. J was trimmed by 8 bases and V by 5 bases; bases with no gene match: 19. Looked up from germline, CDR1 is PRHDT and CDR2 is FYEKMQ (reference sequence). As DNA, the CDR3 is TGTGCCAGCAGCCGCGCTTTGCACCAGGACAGGGAAAAGGGCTACACCTTC. Its protein product is CASSRALHQDREKGYTF. The entire variable domain, with the rest obtained from reference TRBV13 and TRBJ1-2, is as follows: AAGVIQSPRHLIKEKRETATLKCYPIPRHDTVYWYQQGPGQDPQFLISFYEKMQSDKGSIPDRFSAQQFSDYHSELNMSSLELGDSALYFCASSRALHQDREKGYTFGSGTRLTVV.

This clonotype has just a few counts. The genes are TRBV20-1 and TRBJ2-3; 11 positions agree with TRBD2. The V and J ends lost 1 base and 6 bases, in that order; junction bases with no gene match: 6. There are 15 residues in the CDR3. Germline-derived CDR1 and CDR2 are DFQATT and SNEGSKA (reference sequence). As DNA, the CDR3 is TGCAGTGCTAGAGGGGAGGGACTAGCGGCCGATACGCAGTATTTT. It is translated as CSARGEGLAADTQYF.

The chain is built from TRBV12-3 or TRBV12-4 and TRBJ2-7, with D perhaps assigned TRBD1 or TRBD2 (5 bases each). The V and J ends lost 5 bases and 0 bases respectively, with 14 bases between them. The CDR3 is made up of 15 amino acids. The CDR3 region has the DNA TGTGCCAGCAGTGGGGGTGGGACGAGCTCCTACGAGCAGTACTTC. As protein: CASSGGGTSSYEQYF.

The V gene is TRBV5-1, the J gene TRBJ2-6; 9 positions match TRBD1. This CDR3 contains 18 residues. From germline, CDR1 is SGHRS and CDR2 YFSETQ. V lost 0 bases to trimming and J lost 0 bases; unmatched junction nucleotides: 4. This CDR3 reads CASSLGGQGSSGANVLTF. The CDR3 DNA reads TGCGCCAGCAGCTTGGGGGGACAGGGAAGCTCTGGGGCCAACGTCCTGACTTTC.

This clonotype has only a few counts. This chain uses TRBV20-1 with TRBJ2-7; 10 nucleotides match TRBD1. CDR1 DFQATT and CDR2 SNEGSKA come from the germline V gene (reference sequence). J gave up 6 bases and V 4 bases, and 12 bases lay outside the gene matches. The CDR3 is 15 amino acids. CDR3 nucleotide sequence: TGCAGTGCTACTTTGGGAGGGACAGGGGCCTCCGAGCAGTACTTC. Its translation: CSATLGGTGASEQYF.

This clonotype has at least ten counts. The chain recombines TRBV20-1 with TRBJ2-5, with 8 positions matching TRBD2. CDR1 is DFQATT and CDR2 is SNEGSKA in the germline V gene (reference sequence). V lost 4 bases, J lost 5 bases, and 15 bases stayed unmatched. This CDR3 spans 16 amino acids. The CDR3, as DNA: TGCAGTGCTACCATCGGGGGCACGGGAGGGTACGAGACCCAGTACTTC. Protein: CSATIGGTGGYETQYF.

The rearrangement uses TRBV5-4 and TRBJ2-2, with D maybe TRBD2 (5 bases). V was clipped by 4 bases and J by 4 bases, with 8 bases between them. The CDR3 spans 13 residues. The germline V gene encodes CDR1 SGHNT and CDR2 YYREEE (reference sequence). The CDR3 region is CASSLGATGELFF. CDR3 sequence (DNA): TGTGCCAGCAGCCTGGGAGCCACCGGGGAGCTGTTTTTT.

The chain is built from TRBV5-1 and TRBJ1-4, with 7 bases aligning to TRBD1. Germline lookup yields CDR1 SGHRS and CDR2 YFSETQ. CDR3 length: 18 amino acids. The J segment lost 0 bases and the V segment lost 0 bases, leaving 8 bases of the junction unmatched. DNA of the CDR3: TGCGCCAGCAGCTTGGAGTCAGGGACAGTAGCAACTAATGAAAAACTGTTTTTT. This translates into CASSLESGTVATNEKLFF. Filled out from reference TRBV5-1 and TRBJ1-4, the complete variable domain reads KAGVTQTPRYLIKTRGQQVTLSCSPISGHRSVSWYQQTPGQGLQFLFEYFSETQRNKGNFPGRFSGRQFSNSRSEMNVSTLELGDSALYLCASSLESGTVATNEKLFFGSGTQLSVL.

This clonotype was picked up a small number of times. The V call is TRBV28, the J call TRBJ2-3; D remains ambiguous. The CDR3 runs 13 residues. V shed 6 bases and J shed 2 bases, with 9 bases lying between them. Germline V lookup: CDR1 MDHEN, CDR2 SYDVKM. The chain's CDR3 is CASRIFSTDTQYF. For the CDR3, the DNA is TGTGCCAGCAGGATCTTTTCCACAGATACGCAGTATTTT.

V and J are TRBV6-2 or TRBV6-3 and TRBJ2-7; 9 nucleotides agree with TRBD1. J lost 6 bases, V lost 6 bases, and 3 bases had no gene match. This CDR3 comprises 12 residues. Germline V gene sequence: CDR1 MNHEY, CDR2 SVGEGT. CDR3 sequence reads: CASRTGGGEQYF. The CDR3 DNA reads as TGTGCCAGCAGAACAGGGGGCGGCGAGCAGTACTTC.

The chain combines TRBV20-1 with TRBJ2-5; possibly TRBD1 for D (6 bases). Germline CDR1 and CDR2: DFQATT and SNEGSKA (reference sequence). The V and J ends lost 3 bases and 14 bases respectively, with 19 bases between them. The CDR3 is 12 residues long. CDR3 sequence: CSARRPADRDYF. CDR3 bases: TGCAGTGCTAGGCGCCCCGCGGACAGAGATTACTTC.

The chain combines TRBV2 with TRBJ2-3; no clear D gene. CDR1 and CDR2 from the germline V gene are SNHLY and FYNNEI. The CDR3 has 15 residues. V lost 2 bases and J lost 1, with 10 bases in between. CDR3 sequence reads: CASSEIGYGTDTQYF. The DNA for the CDR3 is TGTGCCAGCAGTGAAATTGGGTATGGCACAGATACGCAGTATTTT.